These 28 T cell receptor beta chains were sequenced from one sample in a study of T-cell reconstitution after alpha-beta-depleted transplantation in children listed by TCRdb under 2016. The library was obtained by PCR. TCRdb lists the instrument as Illumina HiSeq 2500. TCR library preparation used molecular barcoding, with unique molecular identifiers applied to normalize quantification of the TCRbeta repertoire. The public reads were quality trimmed at Q25 with fastp and then assembled into clones with MiXCR by TCRdb, keeping productive beta chains. For every CDR3 protein sequence, its rows merge into one entry that carries the most common genes and DNA. This sample lists some 590,000 distinct CDR3 sequences; roughly a tenth were detected once. 4% of the sample lies in the top ten. The starting material was PBMCs from the stem cell graft donor, obtained from the stem cell graft. Receptors originate from a human donor who donated a stem cell graft to a child with acute myeloid leukemia.

In its sample, this clonotype was seen many times. The rearrangement links TRBV5-1 to TRBJ1-4; D is possibly TRBD1 (6 bases). The V end was cut by 5 bases, the J end by 4 bases, with 9 bases between. The CDR3 consists of 13 residues. Looked up from germline, CDR1 is SGHRS and CDR2 is YFSETQ. For the CDR3, the DNA is TGCGCCAGCAGGGGACAAATTAATGAAAAACTGTTTTTT. Translation: CASRGQINEKLFF.

This clonotype has a count of ten or more. The junction and the germline gene differ at one end; a read error may be behind it. The V gene is TRBV20-1, the J gene TRBJ2-1, with 12 bases identical to TRBD1. Germline V gene data show CDR1 as DFQATT and CDR2 as SNEGSKA (reference sequence). This CDR3 comprises 14 residues. CDR3 amino acids: CSATWLSTPGQGAF. CDR3 sequence (DNA): TGCAGTGCTACGTGGCTGTCCACCCCGGGACAGGGGGCCTTC.

This clonotype occurred a few times. V gene TRBV10-3 combines with J gene TRBJ1-3; 7 nucleotides line up with TRBD1. The CDR3 has 14 amino acids. The ends lost 6 bases at V and 5 bases at J; junction bases unmatched: 7. Per the germline V gene, CDR1 is ENHRY and CDR2 is SYGVKD. The CDR3 is CAISHPTGRNTIYF. CDR3 in DNA: TGTGCCATCAGCCACCCGACAGGGAGAAACACCATATATTTT.

The rearrangement links TRBV6-2 or TRBV6-3 to TRBJ2-2; 11 nucleotides align to TRBD2. Looked up from germline, CDR1 is MNHEY and CDR2 is SVGEGT. The CDR3 is 17 amino acids. The J segment lost 4 bases and the V segment lost 0 bases, leaving 4 bases of the junction unmatched. CDR3 DNA sequence: TGTGCCAGCAGTTACTCGAGACTAGCGGGGTCCACCGGGGAGCTGTTTTTT. Protein sequence: CASSYSRLAGSTGELFF.

This clonotype turned up a few times. The DNA for the CDR3 is TGCAGCGTTGAGATTGGAACCTACACTGAAGCTTTCTTT. Its protein product is CSVEIGTYTEAFF. This chain links TRBV29-1 with TRBJ1-1; D not certain. V was trimmed by 3 bases and J by 3 bases, leaving 11 bases between them. The germline gives CDR1 SQVTM, CDR2 ANQGSEA. There are 13 residues in the CDR3.

This sequence joins TRBV27 and TRBJ2-5; possible D gene TRBD1, 6 bases. The CDR3 has 15 amino acids. With 8 bases removed from V and 7 bases from J, the gap between germline ends came to 23 bases. Germline CDR1 and CDR2: MNHEY and SMNVEV (reference sequence). CDR3 amino acids: CASRTEAARGGTQYF. The CDR3 DNA sequence: TGTGCCAGCCGAACTGAGGCAGCCCGAGGGGGGACCCAGTACTTC.

The J gene is TRBJ2-1, the V gene TRBV6-2 or TRBV6-3, with 8 bases matching TRBD1. This CDR3 has 14 amino acids. Unmatched junction bases numbered 6, after V lost 4 bases and J lost 7 bases. CDR1 is MNHEY and CDR2 is SVGEGT in the germline V gene. The CDR3 is CASSFGQGKNEQFF. CDR3 bases: TGTGCCAGCAGTTTCGGACAGGGCAAAAATGAGCAGTTCTTC.

This clonotype was counted many times. The chain uses TRBV3-1 and TRBJ2-2; D possibly corresponds to TRBD1 (5 bases). CDR1 and CDR2 from the germline V gene are LGHDT and YNNKEL (reference sequence). CDR3 length equals 14 residues. V lost 6 bases and J 2 bases, leaving 10 bases between the germline ends. The CDR3 spells CASRKDTNTGELFF. The CDR3 DNA follows: TGTGCCAGCAGGAAGGACACCAACACCGGGGAGCTGTTTTTT.

The J gene is TRBJ2-3, the V gene TRBV12-5; D may be TRBD1 (6 bases). The CDR3 loop spans 15 amino acids. Looked up from germline, CDR1 is LGHNT and CDR2 is FRNRAP. Deletions cut 1 base from V and 5 bases from J, with 13 bases between. DNA for the CDR3: TGTGCTAGTGGTTTGGAGGACAGTTGGGGAGATACGCAGTATTTT. Protein sequence: CASGLEDSWGDTQYF.

This clonotype was counted many times. This rearrangement joins TRBV25-1 to TRBJ2-5, with D possibly TRBD1 on 6 matching bases. CDR3 length: 14 residues. Per germline, CDR1 MGHDK and CDR2 SYGVNS. The V end lost 5 bases, the J end lost 3 bases, and 13 bases lay between the germline ends. This CDR3 is CASSHNRAEETQYF. In DNA form, the CDR3 reads TGTGCCAGCAGTCATAACAGGGCGGAAGAGACCCAGTACTTC.

In its sample, this clonotype was seen a few times. This chain uses TRBV5-1 with TRBJ1-2; D might be TRBD1 (6 bases). Germline-derived CDR1 and CDR2 are SGHRS and YFSETQ. V was pared by 0 bases and J by 2 bases, with 11 bases between. The CDR3 has 15 residues. The CDR3 DNA reads as TGCGCCAGCAGCTTGGGACAACAGGGAAACTATGGCTACACCTTC. Protein product: CASSLGQQGNYGYTF. The variable domain in full, with the rest retrieved from reference TRBV5-1 and TRBJ1-2, is KAGVTQTPRYLIKTRGQQVTLSCSPISGHRSVSWYQQTPGQGLQFLFEYFSETQRNKGNFPGRFSGRQFSNSRSEMNVSTLELGDSALYLCASSLGQQGNYGYTFGSGTRLTVV.

The J gene is TRBJ2-1, the V gene TRBV4-3; 9 bases are shared with TRBD2. The trim removed 5 bases at V and 5 bases at J, leaving 7 bases unmatched. Germline V lookup: CDR1 LGHNA, CDR2 YSLEER. This CDR3 contains 15 residues. The CDR3 region is CASSRATSGDNEQFF. The CDR3 DNA sequence: TGCGCCAGCAGCAGAGCGACTAGCGGAGACAATGAGCAGTTCTTC.

This clonotype was seen a handful of times. The chain uses TRBV29-1 and TRBJ1-1, with TRBD1 matching over 9 bases. V lost 7 bases to trimming and J lost 1 base; unmatched junction nucleotides: 13. The CDR3 totals 16 residues. Germline-derived CDR1 and CDR2 are SQVTM and ANQGSEA. Written as DNA, the CDR3 is TGCAGCGCCCGCTGGGACAGGGTTTGGGGGAACACTGAAGCTTTCTTT. Protein sequence: CSARWDRVWGNTEAFF.

This clonotype was counted many times. V gene TRBV12-3 or TRBV12-4 combines with J gene TRBJ2-7; the D call may be TRBD1 or TRBD2 (5 bases each). The CDR3 is 16 residues long. V was cut by 6 bases and J by 9 bases, with 27 bases left in between. This chain's CDR3 is CASRSFGASDLRGQYF. The CDR3 nucleotides are TGTGCCAGCAGGTCATTTGGGGCTTCGGACTTACGAGGGCAGTACTTC.

This clonotype was seen a handful of times. CDR3: CASSPLGRDTEAFF. The CDR3 region has the DNA TGTGCCAGCTCACCACTGGGTAGGGACACTGAAGCTTTCTTT. The chain links TRBV18 to TRBJ1-1; D gene ambiguous. CDR1 is KGHSH and CDR2 is LQKENI in the germline V gene. CDR3 length: 14 residues. V dropped 1 base and J dropped 3 bases, with 9 bases sitting between them.

The chain links TRBV11-1 to TRBJ2-1, with a possible D match to TRBD2 (6 bases). There are 14 residues in the CDR3. V was clipped by 3 bases and J by 8 bases, with 14 bases between them. The V gene's germline CDR1 is SGHAT and CDR2 FQDESV (reference sequence). CDR3 loop: CASSFSTGVDEQFF. The CDR3 nucleotides are TGTGCCAGCAGCTTTTCAACGGGAGTGGATGAGCAGTTCTTC.

The genes are TRBV6-2 or TRBV6-3 and TRBJ2-7; tentative D call: TRBD1 (6 bases). In germline, CDR1 is MNHEY, CDR2 SVGEGT. This CDR3 contains 11 residues. Deletions cut 10 bases from V and 3 bases from J, with 10 bases between. CDR3 in amino acids: CATRGYYEQYF. The CDR3, as DNA: TGTGCCACCAGGGGCTACTACGAGCAGTACTTC.

This clonotype was detected ten times or more. The chain links TRBV20-1 to TRBJ2-7, with 12 bases matching TRBD1. CDR1 and CDR2 from the germline V gene are DFQATT and SNEGSKA (reference sequence). The CDR3 has 15 residues. Trimming took 2 bases from V and 4 from J; bases not matched to a gene: 6. This CDR3 is CSARHRDRGRYEQYF. The CDR3 DNA sequence: TGCAGTGCTAGACACCGGGACAGGGGGCGGTACGAGCAGTACTTC.

This clonotype was picked up a small number of times. The V gene is TRBV28, the J gene TRBJ2-7; no firm D call. The ends were cut back, 6 bases at V and 6 bases at J, with 15 bases in the middle. Per the germline V gene, CDR1 is MDHEN and CDR2 is SYDVKM. The CDR3 is 13 amino acids. This CDR3 is CASRVGGPGEQYF. The CDR3 nucleotides read TGTGCCAGCAGGGTGGGCGGCCCGGGCGAGCAGTACTTC.

V and J are TRBV3-1 and TRBJ2-7, with 16 bases identical to TRBD2. The CDR3 spans 18 residues. With V trimmed by 8 bases and J by 4 bases, 14 bases remained unmatched. Germline lookup yields CDR1 LGHDT and CDR2 YNNKEL (reference sequence). CDR3 DNA: TGTGCCAGCTGTATTTCCCCGGGACTAGCGGGAGGGACGTACGAGCAGTACTTC. It encodes CASCISPGLAGGTYEQYF.

This clonotype turned up a few times. This chain links TRBV25-1 with TRBJ2-5, with D maybe TRBD2 (5 bases). V was trimmed by 3 bases and J by 5 bases, leaving 19 bases between them. Germline V lookup: CDR1 MGHDK, CDR2 SYGVNS. The CDR3 runs 16 residues. DNA for the CDR3: TGTGCCAGCAGTGAGGGAGACTCACGCCTTCGGGAGACCCAGTACTTC. Its translation is CASSEGDSRLRETQYF. Variable domain in full (rest from reference TRBV25-1 and TRBJ2-5): EADIYQTPRYLVIGTGKKITLECSQTMGHDKMYWYQQDPGMELHLIHYSYGVNSTEKGDLSSESTVSRIRTEHFPLTLESARPSHTSQYLCASSEGDSRLRETQYFGPGTRLLVL.

This clonotype was observed a few times. This sequence joins TRBV4-3 and TRBJ2-2; 11 nucleotides line up with TRBD2. V shed 3 bases and J 2 bases; nucleotides not matched to a gene: 2. Looked up from germline, CDR1 is LGHNA and CDR2 is YSLEER. The CDR3 length is 16 residues. The chain's CDR3 is CASSHRLAGNTGELFF. CDR3 nucleotides: TGCGCCAGCAGCCATAGACTAGCGGGAAACACCGGGGAGCTGTTTTTT.

Many counts were recorded for this clonotype. The chain uses TRBV7-9 and TRBJ2-4; 8 nucleotides agree with TRBD1. The J segment lost 3 bases and the V segment lost 4 bases, leaving 8 bases of the junction unmatched. This CDR3 has 16 residues. Germline loops: CDR1 SEHNR, CDR2 FQNEAQ (reference sequence). CDR3 amino acids: CASSSRTGTGKNIQYF. CDR3 DNA: TGTGCCAGCAGCTCCCGGACAGGGACCGGCAAAAACATTCAGTACTTC.

In its sample, this clonotype was seen a few times. The chain employs TRBV20-1 and TRBJ2-1, with 8 positions matching TRBD2. Germline-derived CDR1 and CDR2 are DFQATT and SNEGSKA (reference sequence). The CDR3 loop spans 14 amino acids. The V segment lost 1 base and the J segment 8 bases; nucleotides outside the gene matches: 7. The CDR3 region has the DNA TGCAGTGCTAGAGTAGCGATGCGGGGGGATGAGCAGTTCTTC. This gives the protein CSARVAMRGDEQFF.

The chain has TRBV7-2 and TRBJ2-5; 9 nucleotides agree with TRBD2. V lost 4 bases to trimming and J lost 5 bases; unmatched junction nucleotides: 8. CDR1 SGHTA and CDR2 FQGNSA come from the germline V gene. The CDR3 is made up of 15 amino acids. The CDR3 loop is CASSSVAGVGETQYF. The CDR3 bases are TGTGCCAGCAGCTCCGTAGCGGGAGTCGGGGAGACCCAGTACTTC.

This clonotype was seen repeatedly, ten times or more. V gene TRBV25-1 combines with J gene TRBJ1-6; D is unclear. CDR3 length: 13 residues. The V gene lost 8 bases and the J gene lost 6 bases, with 11 bases spanning the gap. Germline CDR1 reads MGHDK; CDR2 reads SYGVNS. CDR3 DNA: TGTGCCAGCCGCGGACGGGTTAATTCACCCCTCCACTTT. Translated, it gives CASRGRVNSPLHF.

This clonotype was counted ten times or more. The chain employs TRBV4-2 and TRBJ1-5, with no clear D. The CDR3 loop spans 16 amino acids. Trimming stripped 0 bases from V and 2 bases from J, with 11 bases between. Germline CDR1 and CDR2: LGHNA and YNFKEQ. CDR3 DNA: TGTGCCAGCAGCCAAGATTTCACCACAGGCAATCAGCCCCAGCATTTT. Amino acid sequence: CASSQDFTTGNQPQHF.

The chain couples TRBV5-1 to TRBJ2-4, with 7 bases lining up with TRBD1. V lost 4 bases and J lost 0; bases outside the gene matches: 10. Per germline, CDR1 SGHRS and CDR2 YFSETQ. The CDR3 consists of 17 residues. DNA of the CDR3: TGCGCCAGCAGCGCGTTTACAGGGGCGTTAGCCAAAAACATTCAGTACTTC. Translation: CASSAFTGALAKNIQYF. Together with reference TRBV5-1 and TRBJ2-4, the CDR3 gives the full variable domain: KAGVTQTPRYLIKTRGQQVTLSCSPISGHRSVSWYQQTPGQGLQFLFEYFSETQRNKGNFPGRFSGRQFSNSRSEMNVSTLELGDSALYLCASSAFTGALAKNIQYFGAGTRLSVL.